The 27 T cell receptor beta chains reported below all come from one sample, sequenced in a study of T cell responses to AZD1222 COVID-19 vaccine (dated by TCRdb to about 2021). Explained via the paper, the time point label denotes: about 28 days (+/-7) after the second vaccine dose. Library method: the immunoSEQ multiplex PCR assay. TCRdb stores this immuneACCESS table with in-frame sequences only. Part of the clones is absent; in the studies checked, under half of the shortfall reflects unresolved V genes, and no reason is known for the rest. Across this sample there are some 130,000 clones, with over 80% seen only once. 2.5% to 4% of the sample rests with the top ten. The sample was peripheral blood, taken 28 days after the second AZD1222 dose. These receptors all stem from an adult who received the AZD1222 COVID-19 vaccine.

The V and J genes are TRBV12-3 or TRBV12-4 and TRBJ1-3, with TRBD1 identical over 7 bases. The V gene end was trimmed by 6 bases and the J gene end by 8 bases; junction bases not matched to a gene: 7. The CDR3 is made up of 13 amino acids. The CDR3 loop reads CASSLSDRDTIYF. As DNA, the CDR3 is TGTGCCAGCAGCTTATCAGACAGGGACACCATATATTTT.

This chain connects TRBV11-2 to TRBJ2-2; D is perhaps TRBD1 (6 bases). The V gene's germline CDR1 is SGHAT and CDR2 FQNNGV. The CDR3 totals 14 residues. The V end lost 11 bases, the J end lost 4 bases, and 17 bases lay between the germline ends. Here the CDR3 reads CADRSGRRTGELFF. The DNA for the CDR3 is TGTGCCGACAGGAGCGGCAGACGCACCGGGGAGCTGTTTTTT.

The chain is built from TRBV10-1 and TRBJ2-1; D is possibly TRBD1 or TRBD2 (5 bases each). This CDR3 is 12 amino acids long. The V and J ends lost 8 bases and 7 bases respectively, with 12 bases between them. Germline assignment: CDR1 WNHNN and CDR2 SYGVQD (reference sequence). The CDR3 nucleotides read TGCGCCAGCGGGACCGCCGGAAATGAGCAGTTCTTC. It encodes CASGTAGNEQFF.

Here the CDR3 reads CASTPGGLYGYTF. The DNA of the CDR3 is TGTGCCAGCACCCCAGGGGGTCTCTATGGCTACACCTTC. The V call is TRBV28, the J call TRBJ1-2; the match to TRBD1 covers 7 bases. V was clipped by 7 bases and J by 4 bases; unmatched bases: 6. This CDR3 is 13 amino acids long. CDR1 MDHEN and CDR2 SYDVKM come from the germline V gene.

The chain recombines TRBV2 with TRBJ1-1, with TRBD1 matching 8 bases. Trimming took 7 bases from V and 5 from J; bases not matched to a gene: 9. The CDR3 sequence is 14 residues long. CDR1 and CDR2 from the germline V gene are SNHLY and FYNNEI. CDR3 sequence: CASTRTGFDTEAFF. The CDR3 region has the DNA TGTGCCAGCACCCGGACAGGGTTTGATACTGAAGCTTTCTTT.

This chain connects TRBV7-9 to TRBJ1-3; 7 nucleotides line up with TRBD1. Germline CDR1 is SEHNR and CDR2 is FQNEAQ (reference sequence). The CDR3 spans 15 residues. The trim removed 6 bases at V and 0 bases at J, leaving 5 bases unmatched. CDR3 amino acids: CASRSGQFSGNTIYF. DNA for the CDR3: TGTGCCAGCAGGTCGGGACAGTTCTCTGGAAACACCATATATTTT.

V and J are TRBV11-2 and TRBJ2-7; maybe TRBD1 (5 bases). V lost 5 bases to trimming and J lost 2 bases, with 13 bases between them. Germline loops: CDR1 SGHAT, CDR2 FQNNGV. The CDR3 consists of 14 residues. The DNA of the CDR3 is TGTGCCAGCAGCCAAAAGCTGGGGCCCTACGAGCAGTACTTC. Its translation is CASSQKLGPYEQYF. The complete variable domain, with remaining parts taken from reference TRBV11-2 and TRBJ2-7, reads EAGVAQSPRYKIIEKRQSVAFWCNPISGHATLYWYQQILGQGPKLLIQFQNNGVVDDSQLPKDRFSAERLKGVDSTLKIQPAKLEDSAVYLCASSQKLGPYEQYFGPGTRLTVT.

The rearrangement joins TRBV25-1 to TRBJ1-2; tentative D call: TRBD1 (6 bases). The CDR3 length is 17 residues. Per the germline V gene, CDR1 is MGHDK and CDR2 is SYGVNS. Trimming took off 0 bases at V and 3 bases at J, with 17 bases between the two ends. DNA of the CDR3: TGTGCCAGCAGTGAATACAACCGGGGGCTAAAGGACTATGGCTACACCTTC. It is translated as CASSEYNRGLKDYGYTF.

The V call is TRBV12-3 or TRBV12-4, the J call TRBJ1-5; perhaps TRBD1 as D (5 bases). V lost 3 bases, J lost 9 bases, and 9 bases lay in between. This CDR3 is built from 12 residues. The CDR3 nucleotides read TGTGCCAGCAGTTTGGGACGCCGGCCCCAGCATTTT. This encodes CASSLGRRPQHF.

DNA for the CDR3: TGTGCCAGCAGTAGGGACAGGGGCTACGAGCAGTACTTC. Protein product: CASSRDRGYEQYF. V is TRBV28 and J is TRBJ2-7; 10 positions match TRBD1. The junction had 1 base not matched to a gene; V was cut back by 5 bases and J by 3 bases. CDR1 is MDHEN and CDR2 is SYDVKM in the germline V gene. This CDR3 has 13 residues.

The chain links TRBV5-1 to TRBJ2-1, with D possibly being TRBD1 or TRBD2 (7 bases each). This CDR3 is built from 15 residues. Germline-derived CDR1 and CDR2 are SGHRS and YFSETQ. V gave up 4 bases and J gave up 4 bases, with 15 bases separating them. CDR3 DNA: TGCGCCAGCAGCGCCCGACAGGGAGGGTACAATGAGCAGTTCTTC. Protein: CASSARQGGYNEQFF.

This chain links TRBV7-9 with TRBJ1-1; unclear D gene. The CDR3 is 16 amino acids. Deletions cut 2 bases from V and 0 bases from J, with 13 bases between. Germline V gives CDR1 SEHNR, CDR2 FQNEAQ (reference sequence). CDR3 nucleotide sequence: TGTGCCAGCAGCTTAAGTCTCGCAGTCATGAACACTGAAGCTTTCTTT. Translation gives CASSLSLAVMNTEAFF.

This chain links TRBV4-1 with TRBJ2-6; the match to TRBD1 covers 7 bases. The CDR3 is 19 residues long. With 1 base clipped from V and 2 bases from J, the junction kept 11 bases outside the gene matches. CDR1 is MGHRA and CDR2 is YSYEKL in the germline V gene. CDR3 protein: CASSQAGTAQTPGANVLTF. The DNA of the CDR3 is TGCGCCAGCAGCCAAGCGGGGACAGCTCAGACCCCTGGGGCCAACGTCCTGACTTTC.

Written as DNA, the CDR3 is TGTGCCAGCCGGCGGGAAACGAACACTGAAGCTTTCTTT. Its protein product is CASRRETNTEAFF. V usage is TRBV27 and J usage is TRBJ1-1, with unresolved D. Germline V lookup: CDR1 MNHEY, CDR2 SMNVEV (reference sequence). Deletions cut 8 bases from V and 1 base from J, with 11 bases between. The CDR3 loop spans 13 amino acids.

This chain joins TRBV6-2 or TRBV6-3 and TRBJ2-5, with D unclear. With 2 bases removed from V and 1 base from J, the gap between germline ends came to 11 bases. CDR3 length: 15 residues. In germline, CDR1 is MNHEY, CDR2 SVGEGT. The CDR3 is CASSYLPYLQETQYF. DNA for the CDR3: TGTGCCAGCAGTTACCTCCCGTATCTCCAAGAGACCCAGTACTTC.

The CDR3 loop reads CASSLVGPATGELFF. DNA of the CDR3: TGTGCCAGCAGCTTAGTCGGGCCGGCGACCGGGGAGCTGTTTTTT. The gene calls are TRBV7-2 and TRBJ2-2, with D uncertain. Germline CDR1 is SGHTA and CDR2 is FQGNSA. The CDR3 runs to 15 residues. V lost 1 base, J lost 5 bases, and 11 bases lay in between.

V is TRBV6-6 and J is TRBJ2-6, with 10 bases lining up with TRBD1. The CDR3 is 16 amino acids. CDR1 and CDR2 (germline): MNHNY, SVGAGI (reference sequence). Trimming at V came to 7 bases and at J to 2 bases, leaving 5 bases not matched to a gene. The CDR3 bases are TGTGCCAGCACCCTCGGACAGGGGGCTGGGGCCAACGTCCTGACTTTC. Its translation is CASTLGQGAGANVLTF.

The rearrangement links TRBV30 to TRBJ2-4; D possibly matches TRBD1 or TRBD2 (6 bases each). The germline V gene has CDR1 GTSNPN and CDR2 SVGIG (reference sequence). The CDR3 totals 16 residues. Trimming took off 5 bases at V and 5 bases at J, with 22 bases between the two ends. In nucleotides, the CDR3 is TGTGCCTGGTCAAGGAGGGGGGCCCTAGGCCAAAACATTCAGTACTTC. Translating gives CAWSRRGALGQNIQYF.

The J gene is TRBJ2-5, the V gene TRBV5-8, with 7 bases identical to TRBD1. The ends lost 6 bases at V and 5 bases at J; junction bases unmatched: 7. In germline, CDR1 is SGHTS, CDR2 YDEGEE. The CDR3 extends over 13 amino acids. The CDR3 loop is CASTIQGRETQYF. CDR3 in DNA: TGTGCCAGCACCATACAGGGGCGGGAGACCCAGTACTTC.

V gene TRBV7-9 combines with J gene TRBJ1-2; D might be TRBD1 (5 bases). Trimming cost V 2 bases and J 6 bases, with 16 bases left between them. The germline V gene encodes CDR1 SEHNR and CDR2 FQNEAQ (reference sequence). The CDR3 is made up of 15 amino acids. CDR3 sequence reads: CASSLLGVSRDGYTF. In DNA, the CDR3 is TGTGCCAGCAGCTTATTGGGCGTCAGCAGGGATGGCTACACCTTC.

The chain has TRBV21-1 and TRBJ1-4. TRBV21-1 is marked as a pseudogene. The CDR3 is made up of 18 amino acids. CDR3 protein: CASSNFASVAELNEKLFF. CDR3 in DNA: TGTGCCAGCAGCAATTTTGCGTCGGTCGCGGAGCTTAATGAAAAACTGTTTTTT.

The chain uses TRBV9 and TRBJ2-3, with a weak D call TRBD2 (6 bases). Germline CDR1 and CDR2: SGDLS and YYNGEE. V was clipped by 1 base and J by 0 bases, with 12 bases between them. The length of the CDR3 is 16 residues. For the CDR3, the DNA is TGTGCCAGCAGCGTATCGGGCGGGGTTAGCACAGATACGCAGTATTTT. It codes for CASSVSGGVSTDTQYF.

The chain is built from TRBV7-9 and TRBJ2-1, with 11 bases matching TRBD2. CDR3 length: 16 residues. Germline V lookup: CDR1 SEHNR, CDR2 FQNEAQ (reference sequence). Unmatched junction bases numbered 9, after V lost 5 bases and J lost 6 bases. CDR3 residues: CASSAPTTSGINEQFF. CDR3 nucleotides: TGTGCCAGCAGCGCCCCGACGACTAGCGGGATCAATGAGCAGTTCTTC.

The chain uses TRBV6-2 or TRBV6-3 and TRBJ2-7; 10 bases match TRBD2. CDR1 is MNHEY, CDR2 SVGEGT, per germline. The CDR3 length is 16 residues. J was trimmed by 0 bases and V by 5 bases; bases with no gene match: 7. CDR3 DNA sequence: TGTGCCAGCAGTCCCCAAACTAGCGGGGCCTCCTACGAGCAGTACTTC. This translates into CASSPQTSGASYEQYF.

The chain recombines TRBV7-8 with TRBJ1-1; tentative D call: TRBD1 (5 bases). The ends were cut back, 1 base at V and 5 bases at J, with 14 bases in the middle. Germline V CDR1 and CDR2: SGHVS, FQNEAQ. The CDR3 loop spans 15 amino acids. CDR3 residues: CASSLEEGLGTEAFF. DNA of the CDR3: TGTGCCAGCAGCTTAGAAGAGGGGTTGGGGACTGAAGCTTTCTTT.

V usage is TRBV15 and J usage is TRBJ2-1; possibly TRBD1 for D (5 bases). Germline CDR1 and CDR2: LNHNV and YYDKDF (reference sequence). This CDR3 has 18 amino acids. Trimming took off 0 bases at V and 8 bases at J, with 23 bases between the two ends. CDR3 in amino acids: CATSRELQVPDWLDEQFF. The DNA of the CDR3 is TGTGCCACCAGCAGAGAATTACAGGTTCCGGATTGGTTGGATGAGCAGTTCTTC.

V and J are TRBV24-1 and TRBJ2-1, with D maybe TRBD1 (5 bases). Trimming took 6 bases from V and 8 from J, leaving 7 bases between them. Germline CDR1 KGHDR, CDR2 SFDVKD. The CDR3 has 11 residues. CDR3 sequence reads: CATSWGDEQFF. CDR3 nucleotide sequence: TGTGCCACCAGTTGGGGCGATGAGCAGTTCTTC.